This entry lists 31 T cell receptor beta chains sequenced from one sample in a study of shared clonotypes between healthy human individuals. Clones were sequenced by immunoSEQ multiplex PCR, and TCRdb holds only the in-frame ones, with some missing. The sample yields more than 550,000 clones, roughly 91% seen once. The sample was memory CD8+ T cells from PBMCs. Specified subset: CD45RO+ cells pooled with CCR7-negative TemRA cells. The receptors shown here come from a man in his late teens or twenties in good health. Some clones in this sample may be carry-over from other donors' samples.

This chain connects TRBV14 to TRBJ2-6; D remains unclear. The length of the CDR3 is 19 residues. The ends were cut back, 0 bases at V and 3 bases at J, with 18 bases in the middle. Germline values: CDR1 SGHDN, CDR2 FVKESK. Here the CDR3 DNA reads TGTGCCAGCAGCCAAGATTTCGCCACCGTCTTCTTTGGGGCCAACGTCCTGACTTTC. Translation: CASSQDFATVFFGANVLTF.

This chain connects TRBV19 to TRBJ2-7, with D perhaps being TRBD1 or TRBD2 (5 bases each). Per germline, CDR1 LNHDA and CDR2 SQIVND (reference sequence). The CDR3 runs to 13 residues. V lost 9 bases, J lost 6 bases, and 18 bases lay in between. DNA for the CDR3: TGTGCCAGCGCCCCGGGACGCCGGGGCGAGCAGTACTTC. Translated, it gives CASAPGRRGEQYF. Together with reference TRBV19 and TRBJ2-7, the CDR3 gives the full variable domain: DGGITQSPKYLFRKEGQNVTLSCEQNLNHDAMYWYRQDPGQGLRLIYYSQIVNDFQKGDIAEGYSVSREKKESFPLTVTSAQKNPTAFYLCASAPGRRGEQYFGPGTRLTVT.

The chain recombines TRBV25-1 with TRBJ2-7; TRBD2 might be the D (6 bases). This CDR3 contains 11 residues. Germline V CDR1 and CDR2: MGHDK, SYGVNS. Trimming took off 5 bases at V and 5 bases at J, with 7 bases between the two ends. The CDR3 sequence is CASSRRDEQYF. In DNA, the CDR3 is TGTGCCAGCAGTAGGAGGGACGAGCAGTACTTC.

The chain employs TRBV25-1 and TRBJ2-5; D might be TRBD2 (5 bases). The CDR3 sequence is 14 residues long. Germline-derived CDR1 and CDR2 are MGHDK and SYGVNS. V lost 3 bases and J lost 0, with 8 bases in between. CDR3 sequence reads: CASSEPDYQETQYF. The CDR3, as DNA: TGTGCCAGCAGTGAGCCGGACTACCAAGAGACCCAGTACTTC.

V is TRBV7-6 and J is TRBJ1-5; 7 bases agree with TRBD1. Looked up from germline, CDR1 is SGHVS and CDR2 is FNYEAQ. The CDR3 totals 18 residues. J lost 2 bases, V lost 0 bases, and 10 bases had no gene match. The CDR3 loop reads CASSLAPTGWNGNQPQHF. CDR3 bases: TGTGCCAGCAGCTTAGCCCCGACAGGGTGGAATGGCAATCAGCCCCAGCATTTT.

V and J are TRBV27 and TRBJ2-7; 7 bases agree with TRBD2. The CDR3 sequence is 17 residues long. From germline, CDR1 is MNHEY and CDR2 SMNVEV (reference sequence). V was clipped by 6 bases and J by 7 bases; unmatched bases: 21. CDR3 loop: CASSGGYGTTLTREQYF. The CDR3 DNA reads TGTGCCAGCAGCGGGGGGTACGGAACTACCCTAACCAGGGAGCAGTACTTC.

The rearrangement uses TRBV4-1 and TRBJ1-1; D is possibly TRBD1 (6 bases). The V gene's germline CDR1 is MGHRA and CDR2 YSYEKL. The V gene lost 4 bases and the J gene lost 0 bases, with 6 bases spanning the gap. The CDR3 runs 13 residues. The CDR3, as DNA: TGCGCCAGCAGCCGGACAGTGAACACTGAAGCTTTCTTT. It is translated as CASSRTVNTEAFF.

V gene TRBV5-1 combines with J gene TRBJ1-2, with D uncertain. The CDR3 is 18 amino acids. CDR1 and CDR2 (germline): SGHRS, YFSETQ. V was cut by 4 bases and J by 0 bases, with 22 bases left in between. CDR3 sequence (DNA): TGCGCCAGCAGCGTAGAAACATTCAAGGGCCCAGCTAACTATGGCTACACCTTC. Residues: CASSVETFKGPANYGYTF.

The chain has TRBV27 and TRBJ1-1; tentative D call: TRBD1 (5 bases). This CDR3 contains 15 residues. Germline CDR1 is MNHEY and CDR2 is SMNVEV (reference sequence). The germline V and J ends were trimmed by 6 bases and 0 bases, with 14 bases remaining between them. For the CDR3, the DNA is TGTGCCAGCAGCACGGGACGGAACATGAACACTGAAGCTTTCTTT. It specifies CASSTGRNMNTEAFF.

This clone has just one count. This rearrangement joins TRBV5-1 to TRBJ1-2; 8 bases agree with TRBD1. The CDR3 is 18 residues long. V trimming: 0 bases; J trimming: 4 bases; junction bases outside the gene matches: 14. Germline V gene sequence: CDR1 SGHRS, CDR2 YFSETQ. CDR3 nucleotides: TGCGCCAGCAGCTTGGCCTTCCAGGGGGCGGATGATAGCTATGGCTACACCTTC. Translation gives CASSLAFQGADDSYGYTF.

The V call is TRBV28, the J call TRBJ2-3; D might be TRBD2 (6 bases). This CDR3 is built from 15 residues. The germline CDR1 and CDR2 sequences are MDHEN and SYDVKM. V lost 3 bases, J lost 3 bases, and 13 bases lay in between. CDR3 bases: TGTGCCAGCAGTTTCCGGGGGAGAAGGACAGATACGCAGTATTTT. This translates into CASSFRGRRTDTQYF.

V is TRBV10-3 and J is TRBJ2-7; unclear D gene. The CDR3 has 14 residues. The germline gives CDR1 ENHRY, CDR2 SYGVKD. Between the trimmed V and J ends, which lost 0 bases and 0 bases, there was a span of 6 bases. CDR3 protein: CAISESGDSYEQYF. In DNA form, the CDR3 reads TGTGCCATCAGTGAGTCAGGAGACTCCTACGAGCAGTACTTC.

V usage is TRBV7-2 and J usage is TRBJ2-7; D call uncertain. The germline V and J ends were trimmed by 1 base and 3 bases, with 13 bases remaining between them. The CDR3 sequence is 15 residues long. In germline, CDR1 is SGHTA, CDR2 FQGNSA. The CDR3 here is CASSLVLEGLYEQYF. The CDR3 DNA reads TGTGCCAGCAGCTTAGTTTTGGAAGGCCTCTACGAGCAGTACTTC.

The chain uses TRBV19 and TRBJ1-1, with D unclear. The CDR3 runs to 16 residues. Deletions cut 4 bases from V and 6 bases from J, with 21 bases between. CDR1 is LNHDA, CDR2 SQIVND, per germline (reference sequence). CDR3 sequence reads: CASSKEAGRGSPEAFF. DNA for the CDR3: TGTGCCAGTAGTAAGGAGGCGGGTCGCGGTTCCCCTGAAGCTTTCTTT.

V is TRBV2 and J is TRBJ2-7; 9 positions agree with TRBD1. Germline values: CDR1 SNHLY, CDR2 FYNNEI. This CDR3 has 15 amino acids. V was clipped by 6 bases and J by 3 bases; unmatched bases: 9. The CDR3, as DNA: TGTGCCAGCAGCCTATCGACAGGGGGTTTCTACGAGCAGTACTTC. Residues: CASSLSTGGFYEQYF.

This clone has just one count. The chain recombines TRBV30 with TRBJ2-3; D not certain. This CDR3 has 13 residues. V shed 0 bases and J shed 2 bases, with 6 bases lying between them. Germline V gene lookup returns CDR1 GTSNPN and CDR2 SVGIG (reference sequence). The CDR3 region has the DNA TGTGCCTGGAGTGTATTGCCCACAGATACGCAGTATTTT. Translation gives CAWSVLPTDTQYF.

The chain joins TRBV7-9 to TRBJ2-3, with D possibly TRBD2 on 5 matching bases. The CDR3 sequence is 19 residues long. V lost 5 bases, J lost 0 bases, and 24 bases lay in between. The germline V gene encodes CDR1 SEHNR and CDR2 FQNEAQ (reference sequence). This chain's CDR3 is CASSPTTGLDYTSTDTQYF. The CDR3 bases are TGTGCCAGCAGCCCGACCACCGGATTAGACTACACTAGCACAGATACGCAGTATTTT.

The sample holds one count of this clone. The chain employs TRBV19 and TRBJ1-2, with 10 bases lining up with TRBD1. CDR1 and CDR2 (germline): LNHDA, SQIVND (reference sequence). With 5 bases clipped from V and 14 bases from J, the junction kept 14 bases outside the gene matches. CDR3 length equals 14 residues. The CDR3: CASSPRQGAPIPTF. The CDR3 nucleotides are TGTGCCAGTAGTCCGAGACAGGGGGCGCCCATCCCGACCTTC.

This chain connects TRBV4-2 to TRBJ2-7, with TRBD2 matching over 12 bases. Germline trimming cut 4 bases from V and 2 bases from J; bases unmatched to any gene: 3. Germline V gene sequence: CDR1 LGHNA, CDR2 YNFKEQ. This CDR3 has 15 residues. In nucleotides, the CDR3 is TGTGCCAGCAGCCCAAGACTAGCGGGAGCCTACGAGCAGTACTTC. Its protein product is CASSPRLAGAYEQYF.

This chain uses TRBV6-1 with TRBJ1-2; D gene ambiguous. Trimming removed 1 base at V and 4 bases at J, with 16 bases between. The CDR3 sequence is 16 residues long. The germline CDR1 and CDR2 sequences are MNHNS and SASEGT. In DNA, the CDR3 is TGTGCCAGCAGTGAAGGGTGGAGCGAACTAATCTATGGCTACACCTTC. Protein product: CASSEGWSELIYGYTF.

This chain connects TRBV6-4 to TRBJ2-7, with 10 nucleotides matching TRBD1. CDR3 length: 16 residues. Germline CDR1 and CDR2: MRHNA and SNTAGT. The V and J ends lost 6 bases and 1 base, in that order; junction bases with no gene match: 9. For the CDR3, the DNA is TGTGCCAGCAGGGGGGACAGGGGCCTCATATCCTACGAGCAGTACTTC. Translation: CASRGDRGLISYEQYF.

V is TRBV19 and J is TRBJ2-7; D gene unclear. Deletions cut 4 bases from V and 2 bases from J, with 9 bases between. Per the germline V gene, CDR1 is LNHDA and CDR2 is SQIVND (reference sequence). This CDR3 is built from 13 residues. CDR3 sequence: CASSTSLTYEQYF. CDR3 sequence (DNA): TGTGCCAGTAGTACCTCGCTTACCTACGAGCAGTACTTC.

The chain uses TRBV7-8 and TRBJ2-3; TRBD2 is a possible D gene (5 bases). This CDR3 has 16 amino acids. V lost 0 bases, J lost 2 bases, and 12 bases lay in between. CDR1 is SGHVS and CDR2 is FQNEAQ in the germline V gene. For the CDR3, the DNA is TGTGCCAGCAGCTTAGCGGTGGGAGTTAACACAGATACGCAGTATTTT. This encodes CASSLAVGVNTDTQYF.

The chain couples TRBV7-6 to TRBJ2-7; D unclear. The CDR3 runs to 13 residues. From germline, CDR1 is SGHVS and CDR2 FNYEAQ. With 5 bases removed from V and 5 bases from J, the gap between germline ends came to 13 bases. The CDR3 DNA sequence: TGTGCCAGCAGCGGTAGCTCTCAGAACGAGCAGTACTTC. Residues: CASSGSSQNEQYF.

This clone was counted a single time. Here the CDR3 reads CASSELRGPGYGYTF. CDR3 DNA sequence: TGTGCCAGCAGTGAATTGAGAGGGCCGGGGTATGGCTACACCTTC. The chain uses TRBV6-1 and TRBJ1-2, with D unclear. Trimming left V 2 bases short and J 5 bases short, with 15 bases between. The germline V gene has CDR1 MNHNS and CDR2 SASEGT. The CDR3 is 15 residues long.

In its sample, this clone was seen a few times. The chain recombines TRBV9 with TRBJ1-1; the D is unclear. Germline CDR1 and CDR2: SGDLS and YYNGEE. With 0 bases removed from V and 4 bases from J, the gap between germline ends came to 10 bases. CDR3 length: 14 amino acids. The CDR3, as DNA: TGTGCCAGCAGCGTAGCTGGAAGGGCCACTGAAGCTTTCTTT. It yields the protein CASSVAGRATEAFF.

V and J are TRBV7-8 and TRBJ2-7; D may be TRBD1 or TRBD2 (6 bases each). This CDR3 is built from 12 residues. Germline CDR1 and CDR2: SGHVS and FQNEAQ. The V end lost 4 bases, the J end lost 5 bases, and 9 bases lay between the germline ends. CDR3 nucleotide sequence: TGTGCCAGCAGCTCCGGGGGCAACGAGCAGTACTTC. Translated, it gives CASSSGGNEQYF.

This chain links TRBV4-1 with TRBJ2-1; tentatively, D is TRBD1 or TRBD2 (5 bases each). V was pared by 3 bases and J by 1 base, with 10 bases between. The V gene's germline CDR1 is MGHRA and CDR2 YSYEKL. The CDR3 is made up of 15 amino acids. CDR3 amino acids: CASSHPGPSYNEQFF. The CDR3 region has the DNA TGCGCCAGCAGCCACCCGGGACCTTCCTACAATGAGCAGTTCTTC.

The gene calls are TRBV7-9 and TRBJ1-5; 7 nucleotides match TRBD1. V lost 1 base and J lost 0; bases outside the gene matches: 12. Germline V gives CDR1 SEHNR, CDR2 FQNEAQ (reference sequence). The CDR3 contains 19 residues. DNA of the CDR3: TGTGCCAGCAGCTTAGTAATGGGACAGTCGCCTTATAGCAATCAGCCCCAGCATTTT. Protein: CASSLVMGQSPYSNQPQHF.

The genes are TRBV27 and TRBJ2-1, with 7 bases that match TRBD2. V was clipped by 4 bases and J by 8 bases; unmatched bases: 8. CDR1 and CDR2 from the germline V gene are MNHEY and SMNVEV (reference sequence). CDR3 length: 14 residues. The CDR3 protein is CASSSYRGEDEQFF. Here the CDR3 DNA reads TGTGCCAGCAGTTCCTACCGGGGGGAGGATGAGCAGTTCTTC.

The rearrangement uses TRBV27 and TRBJ1-5; 8 nucleotides agree with TRBD1. V was clipped by 6 bases and J by 4 bases; unmatched bases: 5. Germline assignment: CDR1 MNHEY and CDR2 SMNVEV (reference sequence). The CDR3 has 14 amino acids. The CDR3 region has the DNA TGTGCCAGCAGCCGACAGGGGACAAATCAGCCCCAGCATTTT. It yields the protein CASSRQGTNQPQHF.